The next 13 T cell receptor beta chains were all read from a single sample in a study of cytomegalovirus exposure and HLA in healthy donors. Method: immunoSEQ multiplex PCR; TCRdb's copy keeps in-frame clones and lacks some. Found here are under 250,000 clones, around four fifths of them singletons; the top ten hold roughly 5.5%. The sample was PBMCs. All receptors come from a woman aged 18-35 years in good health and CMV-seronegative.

CDR3 sequence reads: CASIASTAYYGYTF. CDR3 nucleotides: TGTGCCAGTATCGCCTCAACAGCGTACTATGGCTACACCTTC. The chain couples TRBV19 to TRBJ1-2; unclear D gene. The CDR3 runs 14 residues. V was pared by 7 bases and J by 3 bases, with 15 bases between. The germline V gene encodes CDR1 LNHDA and CDR2 SQIVND (reference sequence).

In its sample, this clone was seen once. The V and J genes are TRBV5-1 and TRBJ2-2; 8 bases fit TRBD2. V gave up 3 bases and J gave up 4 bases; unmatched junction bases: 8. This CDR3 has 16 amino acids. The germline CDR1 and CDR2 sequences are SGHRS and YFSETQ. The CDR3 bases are TGCGCCAGCAGCTATTCCAGCGGGAGCAGCACCGGGGAGCTGTTTTTT. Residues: CASSYSSGSSTGELFF.

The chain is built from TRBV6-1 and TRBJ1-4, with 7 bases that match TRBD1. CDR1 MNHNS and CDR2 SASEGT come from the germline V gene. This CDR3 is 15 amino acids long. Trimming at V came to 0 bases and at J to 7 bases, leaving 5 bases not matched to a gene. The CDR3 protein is CASSEAQAGGEKLFF. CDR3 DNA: TGTGCCAGCAGTGAAGCGCAGGCAGGGGGTGAAAAACTGTTTTTT.

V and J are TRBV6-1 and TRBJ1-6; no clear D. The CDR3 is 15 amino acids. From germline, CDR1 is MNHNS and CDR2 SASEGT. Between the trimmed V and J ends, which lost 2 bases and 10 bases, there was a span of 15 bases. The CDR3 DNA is TGTGCCAGCAGTGAAACGACTGGGTCGGGCTCACCCCTCCACTTT. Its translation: CASSETTGSGSPLHF.

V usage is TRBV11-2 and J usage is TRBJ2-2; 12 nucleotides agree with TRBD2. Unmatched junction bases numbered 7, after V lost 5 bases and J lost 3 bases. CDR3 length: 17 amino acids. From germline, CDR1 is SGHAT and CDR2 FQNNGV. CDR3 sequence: CASSLGLAGKYTGELFF. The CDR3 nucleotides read TGTGCCAGCAGCCTCGGACTAGCGGGAAAGTACACCGGGGAGCTGTTTTTT.

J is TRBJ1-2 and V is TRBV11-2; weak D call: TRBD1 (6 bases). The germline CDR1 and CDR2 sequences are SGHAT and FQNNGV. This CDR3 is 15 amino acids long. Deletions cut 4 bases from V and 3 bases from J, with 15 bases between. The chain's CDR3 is CASSWTVLDDYGYTF. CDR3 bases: TGTGCCAGCAGCTGGACAGTTCTGGACGACTATGGCTACACCTTC.

The CDR3 reads CASSAGQGPKNIQYF. CDR3 sequence (DNA): TGTGCCAGCAGTGCAGGACAGGGGCCCAAAAACATTCAGTACTTC. The rearrangement uses TRBV6-4 and TRBJ2-4; 9 bases align to TRBD1. The germline gives CDR1 MRHNA, CDR2 SNTAGT. The length of the CDR3 is 15 residues. Losses at the gene ends were 4 bases for V and 2 bases for J; bases not matched to a gene: 3.

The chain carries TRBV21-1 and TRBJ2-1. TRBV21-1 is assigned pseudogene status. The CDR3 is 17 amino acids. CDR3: CASTLSKGAESYNEQFF. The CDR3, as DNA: TGTGCCAGCACACTGAGCAAAGGTGCTGAATCCTACAATGAGCAGTTCTTC.

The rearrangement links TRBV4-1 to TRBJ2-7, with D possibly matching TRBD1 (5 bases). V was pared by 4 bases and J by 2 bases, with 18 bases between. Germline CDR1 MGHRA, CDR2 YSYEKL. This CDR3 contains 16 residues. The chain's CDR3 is CASSPDPGSKPYEQYF. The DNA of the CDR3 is TGCGCCAGCAGCCCTGACCCAGGGTCAAAACCCTACGAGCAGTACTTC.

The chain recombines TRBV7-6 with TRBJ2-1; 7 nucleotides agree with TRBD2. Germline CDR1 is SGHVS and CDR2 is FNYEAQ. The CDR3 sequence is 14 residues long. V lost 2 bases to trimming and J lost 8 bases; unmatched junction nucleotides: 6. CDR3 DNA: TGTGCCAGCAGCTTACGGGCAGGGAGGGATGAGCAGTTCTTC. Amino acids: CASSLRAGRDEQFF.

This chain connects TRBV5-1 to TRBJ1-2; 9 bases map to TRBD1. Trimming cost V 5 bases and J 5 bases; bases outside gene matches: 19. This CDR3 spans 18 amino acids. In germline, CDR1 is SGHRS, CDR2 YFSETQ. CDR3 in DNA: TGCGCCAGCAGTGGACCCGGGACAGGGCCTAAGTCGGGATATGGCTACACCTTC. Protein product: CASSGPGTGPKSGYGYTF.

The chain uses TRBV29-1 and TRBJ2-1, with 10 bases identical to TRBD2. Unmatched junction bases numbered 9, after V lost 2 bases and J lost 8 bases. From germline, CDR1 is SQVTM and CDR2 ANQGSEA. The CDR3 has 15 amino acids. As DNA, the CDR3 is TGCAGCGTTGAATCTAGCGGGGGAGTAGCGCATGAGCAGTTCTTC. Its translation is CSVESSGGVAHEQFF.

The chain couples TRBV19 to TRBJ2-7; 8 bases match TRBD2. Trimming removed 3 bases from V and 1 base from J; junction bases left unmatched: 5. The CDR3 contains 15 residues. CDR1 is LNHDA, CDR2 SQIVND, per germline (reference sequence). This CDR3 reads CASSMGASGSYEQYF. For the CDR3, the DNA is TGTGCCAGTAGTATGGGGGCTAGCGGGTCCTACGAGCAGTACTTC.